This TCR beta chain appears in the sequencing data of a study of blood T cells in healthy people across ages. Germline loops: CDR1 SQVTM, CDR2 ANQGSEA. This CDR3 contains 11 residues. V was trimmed by 6 bases and J by 4 bases, leaving 6 bases between them. A second roughly 6 to 12 cycle PCR used barcoded and J-beta primers. TCRdb reprocessed the 5' RACE reads with MiXCR, giving one entry per CDR3 protein. The profile shows roughly 500,000 distinct CDR3 sequences, approximately 25% of them singletons. The sample was also reused in another study, on T cells of mothers and their children.

Sequenced sample: blood. The receptor's source is a boy younger than 18 in good health. V usage is TRBV29-1 and J usage is TRBJ2-2; D call uncertain. DNA for the CDR3: TGCAGCGTGACCGCCACCGGGGAGCTGTTTTTT. It is translated as CSVTATGELFF.